There are many counts of the clone carrying this T cell receptor beta chain. Patients were excluded because of uncontrolled infection, other autoimmune disease, pregnancy or lactation. Using 10 ml of fresh peripheral blood, PBMCs were prepared. The sample comes from a study of T cells in Graves' hyperthyroidism and ophthalmopathy. Study context: Before any treatment, at initial diagnosis, peripheral blood was collected.

TCR beta CDR3 sequences were amplified from RNA transcripts. The HTBI set primed first-round TCR CDR3 RT-PCR. TCRdb passed the multiplex PCR reads through MiXCR, listing each CDR3 protein once. Counted here are under 350,000 distinct CDR3 sequences, 15% to 20% occurring once; the ten biggest clones make up about 53%. Germline V CDR1 and CDR2: MNHGY, SVAAGI. V dropped 4 bases and J dropped 4; count of bases not matched to a gene: 7. This CDR3 region has 16 residues. The origin of this receptor is a woman in her 50s with Graves' hyperthyroidism. This sequence joins TRBV6-9 and TRBJ2-7; 13 bases are shared with TRBD2. Material for sequencing was blood. The chain's CDR3 is CASSSDQLAGGYEQYF. CDR3 in DNA: TGTGCCAGCAGTTCCGACCAACTAGCGGGAGGGTACGAGCAGTACTTC.